The 29 T cell receptor beta chains presented below share a single source sample, sequenced in a study of blood T cell repertoires in COVID-19. Method: immunoSEQ multiplex PCR; TCRdb's copy keeps in-frame clones and lacks some. The repertoire has 150,000 to 190,000 clones, roughly 80% of them found once; the top ten carry around 7.1%. Specimen: PBMCs or T cells enriched from blood (not recorded which). These TCRs come from a man between 45 and 60 years old who had recovered from COVID-19.

This chain joins TRBV5-8 and TRBJ2-2; tentative D call: TRBD2 (5 bases). Deletions cut 5 bases from V and 3 bases from J, with 11 bases between. Germline V lookup: CDR1 SGHTS, CDR2 YDEGEE. There are 14 residues in the CDR3. This CDR3 is CASSQWTHTGELFF. The CDR3 bases are TGTGCCAGCAGTCAGTGGACTCACACCGGGGAGCTGTTTTTT.

The chain couples TRBV2 to TRBJ2-3; the match to TRBD2 covers 9 bases. This CDR3 is built from 17 residues. CDR1 is SNHLY, CDR2 FYNNEI, per germline. V dropped 0 bases and J dropped 6; count of bases not matched to a gene: 10. The CDR3 spells CASSEARSSGAVDTQYF. The CDR3 DNA reads as TGTGCCAGCAGTGAAGCACGTTCTAGCGGGGCTGTTGATACGCAGTATTTT.

The V and J genes are TRBV6-5 and TRBJ1-2, with 11 bases fitting TRBD1. The CDR3 spans 15 residues. Looked up from germline, CDR1 is MNHEY and CDR2 is SVGAGI. After removal of 5 bases from V and 4 bases from J, the junction contained 6 bases not matched to a gene. CDR3 nucleotide sequence: TGTGCCAGCAGTAGCCGGGACAGGGGGGGCTATGGCTACACCTTC. Its protein product is CASSSRDRGGYGYTF.

In its sample, this clone was seen once. V gene TRBV7-2 combines with J gene TRBJ1-1; D is unclear. The CDR3 runs to 15 residues. Per the germline V gene, CDR1 is SGHTA and CDR2 is FQGNSA. Trimming pared 0 bases from V and 5 bases from J, leaving 13 bases between. DNA for the CDR3: TGTGCCAGCAGCTTAGCGCCGGGCTCGGGAACTGAAGCTTTCTTT. Amino acids: CASSLAPGSGTEAFF.

The chain is built from TRBV19 and TRBJ2-6, with TRBD1 identical over 10 bases. This CDR3 comprises 17 residues. Unmatched junction bases numbered 8, after V lost 8 bases and J lost 1 base. The germline V gene encodes CDR1 LNHDA and CDR2 SQIVND (reference sequence). This CDR3 is CASASGQGFSGANVLTF. The CDR3 region has the DNA TGTGCCAGTGCCTCGGGACAGGGGTTTTCTGGGGCCAACGTCCTGACTTTC.

The CDR3 sequence is CAWSEAGANSPLHF. As DNA, the CDR3 is TGTGCCTGGAGTGAGGCAGGGGCAAATTCACCCCTCCACTTT. The rearrangement links TRBV30 to TRBJ1-6; TRBD1 is a possible D gene (6 bases). V was trimmed by 1 base and J by 7 bases, leaving 11 bases between them. CDR1 and CDR2 from the germline V gene are GTSNPN and SVGIG (reference sequence). CDR3 length: 14 residues. Together with reference TRBV30 and TRBJ1-6, the CDR3 gives the full variable domain: SQTIHQWPATLVQPVGSPLSLECTVEGTSNPNLYWYRQAAGRGLQLLFYSVGIGQISSEVPQNLSASRPQDRQFILSSKKLLLSDSGFYLCAWSEAGANSPLHFGNGTRLTVT.

This chain connects TRBV18 to TRBJ2-7; D is unclear. V was shortened by 3 bases and J by 0 bases, with 6 bases between the two germline ends. Germline V gives CDR1 KGHSH, CDR2 LQKENI. This CDR3 contains 13 residues. CDR3 in amino acids: CASSPKSSYEQYF. CDR3 sequence (DNA): TGTGCCAGCTCACCTAAGAGCTCCTACGAGCAGTACTTC.

The genes are TRBV9 and TRBJ1-1; D gene uncertain. Germline CDR1 SGDLS, CDR2 YYNGEE. This CDR3 region has 14 residues. Trimming stripped 8 bases from V and 1 base from J, with 15 bases between. The CDR3 reads CASGERAENTEAFF. In nucleotides, the CDR3 is TGTGCCAGTGGGGAGAGGGCTGAGAACACTGAAGCTTTCTTT.

The V gene is TRBV5-1, the J gene TRBJ1-2; 9 positions match TRBD1. Per germline, CDR1 SGHRS and CDR2 YFSETQ. CDR3 length equals 14 residues. The trim removed 4 bases at V and 3 bases at J, leaving 4 bases unmatched. The CDR3 protein is CASSQDRGDYGYTF. The CDR3 nucleotides are TGCGCCAGCAGCCAGGACAGGGGAGACTATGGCTACACCTTC.

This chain connects TRBV4-1 to TRBJ1-5; unclear D gene. V dropped 0 bases and J dropped 3 bases, with 12 bases sitting between them. The CDR3 runs to 16 residues. In germline, CDR1 is MGHRA, CDR2 YSYEKL. In nucleotides, the CDR3 is TGCGCCAGCAGCCAAGATCCAGGTTTGGACAATCAGCCCCAGCATTTT. Translated, it gives CASSQDPGLDNQPQHF.

The chain is built from TRBV3-1 (or the pseudogene TRBV3-2) and TRBJ1-1; maybe TRBD1 (6 bases). The CDR3 is made up of 14 amino acids. Trimming removed 2 bases from V and 7 bases from J, with 14 bases in between. CDR1 is LGHDT and CDR2 is YNNKEL in the germline V gene (reference sequence). The CDR3 region is CASSQLGARNEAFF. The DNA of the CDR3 is TGTGCCAGCAGCCAACTGGGGGCACGGAATGAAGCTTTCTTT.

The sample holds one count of this clone. V usage is TRBV6-5 and J usage is TRBJ1-2, with 7 bases lining up with TRBD1. The CDR3 runs 12 residues. With 11 bases clipped from V and 4 bases from J, the junction kept 7 bases outside the gene matches. CDR1 and CDR2 from the germline V gene are MNHEY and SVGAGI. The CDR3 nucleotides read TGTGCCGGGACGGGACAGACCTATGGCTACACCTTC. Amino acid sequence: CAGTGQTYGYTF.

This chain connects TRBV29-1 to TRBJ2-1; 16 positions match TRBD2. Per the germline V gene, CDR1 is SQVTM and CDR2 is ANQGSEA. This CDR3 is built from 19 residues. V was pared by 1 base and J by 2 bases, with 8 bases of the junction left unmatched. DNA for the CDR3: TGCAGCGTTGAAGTGCCGGGACTAGCGGGGGGGCGGCCCTACAATGAGCAGTTCTTC. Translation: CSVEVPGLAGGRPYNEQFF.

V and J are TRBV5-6 and TRBJ1-2; 8 nucleotides align to TRBD1. The V segment lost 2 bases and the J segment 5 bases; nucleotides outside the gene matches: 5. This CDR3 comprises 14 residues. Germline CDR1 is SGHDT and CDR2 is YYEEEE. The CDR3 sequence is CASSFPGTGYGYTF. DNA of the CDR3: TGTGCCAGCAGCTTCCCTGGGACAGGTTATGGCTACACCTTC.

The V gene is TRBV5-1, the J gene TRBJ1-1; unclear D gene. The CDR3 has 15 amino acids. V was cut by 4 bases and J by 0 bases, with 13 bases left in between. Germline V gene data show CDR1 as SGHRS and CDR2 as YFSETQ. The CDR3 nucleotides read TGCGCCAGCAGCCCCCAGTTGCAGATGAACACTGAAGCTTTCTTT. Residues: CASSPQLQMNTEAFF.

This sequence joins TRBV7-2 and TRBJ1-5, with D possibly being TRBD1 (5 bases). Germline CDR1 reads SGHTA; CDR2 reads FQGNSA. Trimming stripped 4 bases from V and 0 bases from J, with 10 bases between. The CDR3 runs 15 residues. The CDR3 coding sequence is TGTGCCAGCAGCTCCGACAGAAATAGCAATCAGCCCCAGCATTTT. Translation: CASSSDRNSNQPQHF.

The chain has TRBV6-2 or TRBV6-3 and TRBJ1-1; D is uncertain. The CDR3 loop spans 16 amino acids. The V end lost 0 bases, the J end lost 1 base, and 12 bases lay between the germline ends. CDR1 and CDR2 from the germline V gene are MNHEY and SVGEGT. For the CDR3, the DNA is TGTGCCAGCAGTTACTCGCGGACTAACCAGAACACTGAAGCTTTCTTT. It translates to CASSYSRTNQNTEAFF.

This clone was detected only once. The rearrangement links TRBV24-1 to TRBJ2-1, with TRBD1 matching over 7 bases. With 4 bases clipped from V and 8 bases from J, the junction kept 13 bases outside the gene matches. The CDR3 runs 16 residues. From germline, CDR1 is KGHDR and CDR2 SFDVKD. This CDR3 is CATSDPTGAGTDEQFF. The CDR3 DNA reads as TGTGCCACCAGTGACCCCACAGGGGCCGGCACAGATGAGCAGTTCTTC.

This clone was picked up a small number of times. This rearrangement joins TRBV5-1 to TRBJ1-4; no clear D gene. Germline CDR1 SGHRS, CDR2 YFSETQ. The CDR3 covers 14 residues. With 1 base removed from V and 5 bases from J, the gap between germline ends came to 9 bases. The CDR3 spells CASSLRDPNEKLFF. As DNA, the CDR3 is TGCGCCAGCAGCTTGCGGGATCCCAATGAAAAACTGTTTTTT.

The chain employs TRBV11-2 and TRBJ2-1, with a possible D match to TRBD1 (6 bases). The CDR3 runs 12 residues. Trimming stripped 5 bases from V and 8 bases from J, with 10 bases between. Per germline, CDR1 SGHAT and CDR2 FQNNGV. The CDR3 spells CASSQAGDEQFF. The CDR3 DNA is TGTGCCAGCAGCCAAGCAGGGGATGAGCAGTTCTTC.

The chain uses TRBV19 and TRBJ1-4; D is undetermined. This CDR3 region has 13 residues. CDR1 is LNHDA and CDR2 is SQIVND in the germline V gene (reference sequence). Trimming stripped 4 bases from V and 4 bases from J, with 7 bases between. In DNA form, the CDR3 reads TGTGCCAGTAGTAAGGCGGTTAATGAAAAACTGTTTTTT. Amino acids: CASSKAVNEKLFF.

The chain is built from TRBV5-6 and TRBJ1-2; 11 bases are a match to TRBD1. The ends lost 0 bases at V and 7 bases at J; junction bases unmatched: 8. The germline V gene encodes CDR1 SGHDT and CDR2 YYEEEE. This CDR3 is built from 16 residues. The CDR3 bases are TGTGCCAGCAGCTTGGGTTGGACAGGGGGCTGGCGTGGCTACACCTTC. It specifies CASSLGWTGGWRGYTF.

The chain couples TRBV30 to TRBJ1-5; D gene ambiguous. Germline V gene data show CDR1 as GTSNPN and CDR2 as SVGIG (reference sequence). The ends were cut back, 2 bases at V and 3 bases at J, with 8 bases in the middle. The CDR3 is made up of 13 amino acids. The CDR3 coding sequence is TGTGCCTGGAGTAGCCGGGACAATCAGCCCCAGCATTTT. Protein product: CAWSSRDNQPQHF.

V is TRBV5-8 and J is TRBJ2-5; TRBD2 might be the D (6 bases). There are 14 residues in the CDR3. Trimming took 7 bases from V and 2 from J, leaving 15 bases between them. Germline lookup yields CDR1 SGHTS and CDR2 YDEGEE. In DNA, the CDR3 is TGTGCCAGCTCCATGAGGACTATACAAGAGACCCAGTACTTC. Residues: CASSMRTIQETQYF.

The chain couples TRBV5-1 to TRBJ2-3, with TRBD1 as a possible D gene (5 bases). Germline CDR1 SGHRS, CDR2 YFSETQ. The V end was cut by 4 bases, the J end by 2 bases, with 8 bases between. This CDR3 comprises 13 residues. Here the CDR3 DNA reads TGCGCCAGCAGCCCGGACACCACAGATACGCAGTATTTT. This encodes CASSPDTTDTQYF.

The V call is TRBV11-3, the J call TRBJ2-7; 7 positions match TRBD2. This CDR3 has 13 residues. CDR1 is SGHNT and CDR2 is YENEEA in the germline V gene. With 8 bases clipped from V and 2 bases from J, the junction kept 6 bases outside the gene matches. The CDR3 coding sequence is TGTGCCAGCGGCGCGGGGGAGGCCTACGAGCAGTACTTC. This sequence encodes CASGAGEAYEQYF.

With respect to this clone: The identical CDR3 is also encoded by other nucleotide sequences in the sample. The V call is TRBV5-1, the J call TRBJ2-6, with D maybe TRBD1 (6 bases). Trimming took 2 bases from V and 0 from J, leaving 12 bases between them. The CDR3 length is 17 residues. Per germline, CDR1 SGHRS and CDR2 YFSETQ. The CDR3 region is CASSLGQPSSGANVLTF. DNA for the CDR3: TGCGCCAGCAGCTTAGGACAGCCCTCCTCTGGGGCCAACGTCCTGACTTTC.

The V and J genes are TRBV5-4 and TRBJ2-1; 7 bases match TRBD1. The CDR3 covers 14 residues. V was clipped by 4 bases and J by 3 bases; unmatched bases: 4. The germline V gene encodes CDR1 SGHNT and CDR2 YYREEE (reference sequence). CDR3 residues: CASSPGQIYNEQFF. The DNA of the CDR3 is TGTGCCAGCAGCCCGGGACAGATCTACAATGAGCAGTTCTTC.

This clone was detected only once. CDR3 residues: CASSRTGGGFLYEQYF. Written as DNA, the CDR3 is TGTGCCAGCAGCCGTACTGGCGGGGGATTCCTCTACGAGCAGTACTTC. This chain links TRBV14 with TRBJ2-7; 7 bases fit TRBD2. V trimming: 4 bases; J trimming: 3 bases; junction bases outside the gene matches: 12. The CDR3 is made up of 16 amino acids. Germline V gives CDR1 SGHDN, CDR2 FVKESK.